One and the same sample provided the 28 T cell receptor beta chains below, sequenced in a study of shared clonotypes between healthy human individuals. Here immunoSEQ multiplex PCR was the method, and the copy in TCRdb shows in-frame clones only, minus some. Of more than 2 million clones listed, over 85% were seen once; the top ten hold under 0.15%. Sequencing used naive CD4+ T cells sorted from blood. Indicated subset: CD45RA+ positively selected. These receptors were collected from a man in his late teens or twenties in good health.

This chain joins TRBV7-8 and TRBJ1-5; unclear D gene. The CDR3 length is 13 residues. Germline V gives CDR1 SGHVS, CDR2 FQNEAQ. Between the trimmed V and J ends, which lost 5 bases and 6 bases, there was a span of 11 bases. CDR3 nucleotides: TGTGCCAGCAGCCTAGTGATCGGTCAGCCCCAGCATTTT. Its protein is CASSLVIGQPQHF.

The CDR3 sequence is CASSESGKRETQYF. In nucleotides, the CDR3 is TGTGCCAGCAGTGAATCCGGCAAGCGGGAGACCCAGTACTTC. This rearrangement joins TRBV25-1 to TRBJ2-5, with D possibly TRBD2 on 5 matching bases. There are 14 residues in the CDR3. Trimming shortened V by 1 base and J by 5 bases, and 11 bases separated the two germline ends. Looked up from germline, CDR1 is MGHDK and CDR2 is SYGVNS.

This chain uses TRBV30 with TRBJ1-2, with 7 bases fitting TRBD1. In germline, CDR1 is GTSNPN, CDR2 SVGIG (reference sequence). This CDR3 spans 13 amino acids. V lost 4 bases to trimming and J lost 5 bases; unmatched junction nucleotides: 7. This chain's CDR3 is CAWTYRGRYGYTF. The DNA of the CDR3 is TGTGCCTGGACGTACAGGGGCCGATATGGCTACACCTTC.

Here the CDR3 reads CASSQGGVAQPQHF. CDR3 coding DNA: TGCGCCAGCAGCCAAGGGGGGGTGGCTCAGCCCCAGCATTTT. The V gene is TRBV4-1, the J gene TRBJ1-5; D is possibly TRBD1 (5 bases). This CDR3 has 14 amino acids. V lost 1 base and J lost 6, with 10 bases in between. CDR1 MGHRA and CDR2 YSYEKL come from the germline V gene.

The CDR3 is CASSSSGGRETQYF. The DNA for the CDR3 is TGTGCCAGCAGCTCTAGCGGGGGGCGGGAGACCCAGTACTTC. This chain links TRBV2 with TRBJ2-5; 11 nucleotides line up with TRBD2. The germline CDR1 and CDR2 sequences are SNHLY and FYNNEI. The V segment lost 6 bases and the J segment 5 bases; nucleotides outside the gene matches: 5. This CDR3 contains 14 residues.

The chain is built from TRBV6-4 and TRBJ2-3, with TRBD2 matching 12 bases. The ends lost 4 bases at V and 6 bases at J; junction bases unmatched: 5. CDR3 length: 15 amino acids. Germline V CDR1 and CDR2: MRHNA, SNTAGT. The CDR3 DNA sequence: TGTGCCAGCAGTGCCGGGACTAGCGGGCGGGATACGCAGTATTTT. This codes for CASSAGTSGRDTQYF.

This chain uses TRBV7-3 with TRBJ2-1, with 8 bases aligning to TRBD1. The CDR3 totals 15 residues. Trimming at V came to 3 bases and at J to 4 bases, leaving 5 bases not matched to a gene. Germline values: CDR1 SGHTA, CDR2 FQGTGA. CDR3 region: CASSFSQGAYNEQFF. CDR3 nucleotides: TGTGCCAGCAGCTTTAGCCAGGGGGCATACAATGAGCAGTTCTTC.

This chain joins TRBV7-2 and TRBJ1-3, with 7 bases that match TRBD1. After removal of 0 bases from V and 0 bases from J, the junction contained 2 bases not matched to a gene. Looked up from germline, CDR1 is SGHTA and CDR2 is FQGNSA. The CDR3 has 16 amino acids. The CDR3 loop reads CASSLAGGTSGNTIYF. The CDR3 DNA reads TGTGCCAGCAGCTTAGCAGGGGGCACCTCTGGAAACACCATATATTTT. The entire variable domain, with the rest obtained from reference TRBV7-2 and TRBJ1-3, is as follows: GAGVSQSPSNKVTEKGKDVELRCDPISGHTALYWYRQSLGQGLEFLIYFQGNSAPDKSGLPSDRFSAERTGGSVSTLTIQRTQQEDSAVYLCASSLAGGTSGNTIYFGEGSWLTVV.

In its sample, this clone was seen once. The identical CDR3 is also encoded by other nucleotide sequences in the sample. This sequence joins TRBV28 and TRBJ2-2; 7 bases fit TRBD1. CDR3 size: 14 residues. The germline V gene has CDR1 MDHEN and CDR2 SYDVKM. Unmatched junction bases numbered 6, after V lost 6 bases and J lost 5 bases. The CDR3 reads CASRRTGGTGELFF. CDR3 in DNA: TGTGCCAGCAGGCGGACAGGTGGTACCGGGGAGCTGTTTTTT.

The chain employs TRBV11-3 and TRBJ2-1; 7 bases map to TRBD1. V lost 4 bases to trimming and J lost 8 bases; unmatched junction nucleotides: 11. The CDR3 has 15 residues. CDR1 is SGHNT and CDR2 is YENEEA in the germline V gene. The CDR3, as DNA: TGTGCCAGCAGCTCAGTCCAGGGGGTAGCCTATGAGCAGTTCTTC. It encodes CASSSVQGVAYEQFF.

The chain has TRBV28 and TRBJ1-2; 7 bases line up with TRBD1. CDR3 length: 15 residues. After removal of 2 bases from V and 3 bases from J, the junction contained 6 bases not matched to a gene. Germline assignment: CDR1 MDHEN and CDR2 SYDVKM. The CDR3 DNA reads as TGTGCCAGCAGTTTAGGCCTCACAGGGGACTATGGCTACACCTTC. Its protein product is CASSLGLTGDYGYTF.

Turning to this clone: Since a much larger clone is just one base distant, this may be a read error. The rearrangement uses TRBV6-5 and TRBJ1-5; D is uncertain. The CDR3 has 12 amino acids. Looked up from germline, CDR1 is MNHEY and CDR2 is SVGAGI. Trimming took 4 bases from V and 3 from J, leaving 4 bases between them. The CDR3, as DNA: TGTGCCAGCAGTTCGGACAATCAGCCCCAGCATTTT. This encodes CASSSDNQPQHF.

As regards this clone: Other DNA sequences within the sample encode an identical CDR3. The V gene is TRBV18, the J gene TRBJ1-1, with D possibly being TRBD1 (5 bases). V lost 3 bases to trimming and J lost 4 bases, with 9 bases between them. CDR3 size: 13 residues. CDR1 is KGHSH and CDR2 is LQKENI in the germline V gene. The CDR3: CASSPGGSTEAFF. The CDR3 bases are TGTGCCAGCTCACCTGGGGGGAGCACTGAAGCTTTCTTT.

The chain couples TRBV6-1 to TRBJ1-4, with D uncertain. The CDR3 sequence is 11 residues long. CDR1 is MNHNS, CDR2 SASEGT, per germline. V dropped 6 bases and J dropped 5 bases, with 4 bases sitting between them. The CDR3 DNA reads as TGTGCCAGCAGGGACAATGAAAAACTGTTTTTT. As protein: CASRDNEKLFF.

The chain uses TRBV27 and TRBJ2-1; TRBD2 matches 7 bases. The CDR3 is 16 amino acids. V was clipped by 6 bases and J by 0 bases; unmatched bases: 8. Germline V gene lookup returns CDR1 MNHEY and CDR2 SMNVEV (reference sequence). CDR3 sequence (DNA): TGTGCCAGCAGCCCCTGGGGCGGGAGCTCCTACAATGAGCAGTTCTTC. Its protein is CASSPWGGSSYNEQFF.

The chain links TRBV6-5 to TRBJ2-6, with TRBD2 as a possible D gene (5 bases). CDR1 and CDR2 (germline): MNHEY, SVGAGI. Trimming removed 0 bases at V and 3 bases at J, with 9 bases between. The CDR3 consists of 16 residues. The CDR3 loop is CASSYSREFGANVLTF. CDR3 bases: TGTGCCAGCAGTTACTCGAGGGAATTTGGGGCCAACGTCCTGACTTTC.

The V call is TRBV2, the J call TRBJ1-4; TRBD1 matches at 7 bases. Germline V gene sequence: CDR1 SNHLY, CDR2 FYNNEI. The CDR3 has 16 residues. After removal of 3 bases from V and 5 bases from J, the junction contained 9 bases not matched to a gene. This CDR3 is CASSDLRSGGNEKLFF. CDR3 coding DNA: TGTGCCAGCAGTGACTTACGTTCAGGGGGAAATGAAAAACTGTTTTTT.

The chain carries TRBV5-6 and TRBJ2-2; 7 nucleotides agree with TRBD2. With V trimmed by 2 bases and J by 6 bases, 1 base remained unmatched. The CDR3 is 13 amino acids. CDR1 and CDR2 (germline): SGHDT, YYEEEE. DNA for the CDR3: TGTGCCAGCAGCTTTGCGGGAGCCGGGGAGCTGTTTTTT. It codes for CASSFAGAGELFF.

The rearrangement joins TRBV7-9 to TRBJ1-6, with TRBD1 matching over 8 bases. CDR3 length: 16 residues. Trimming at V came to 5 bases and at J to 7 bases, leaving 10 bases not matched to a gene. The germline gives CDR1 SEHNR, CDR2 FQNEAQ (reference sequence). The chain's CDR3 is CASSPHTGTGNSPLHF. The CDR3 DNA sequence: TGTGCCAGCAGCCCCCATACCGGGACAGGAAATTCACCCCTCCACTTT.

J is TRBJ2-7 and V is TRBV5-6; 7 bases are shared with TRBD1. Germline V CDR1 and CDR2: SGHDT, YYEEEE. The CDR3 contains 15 residues. V lost 2 bases to trimming and J lost 2 bases; unmatched junction nucleotides: 7. CDR3 protein: CASSFVDRVTYEQYF. The CDR3 DNA follows: TGTGCCAGCAGCTTCGTAGACAGGGTCACCTACGAGCAGTACTTC.

J is TRBJ2-2 and V is TRBV5-4; no definite D call. The V end lost 0 bases, the J end lost 6 bases, and 6 bases lay between the germline ends. The germline gives CDR1 SGHNT, CDR2 YYREEE (reference sequence). This CDR3 is built from 13 residues. In DNA, the CDR3 is TGTGCCAGCAGCTTGGCCCTGCCCGGGGAGCTGTTTTTT. As protein: CASSLALPGELFF.

The chain couples TRBV5-4 to TRBJ1-6; D perhaps matches TRBD1 (6 bases). The CDR3 loop spans 15 amino acids. Germline loops: CDR1 SGHNT, CDR2 YYREEE (reference sequence). V lost 6 bases, J lost 8 bases, and 18 bases lay in between. CDR3 in DNA: TGTGCCAGCACCCCCTTTTCATCAGGGGATTCACCCCTCCACTTT. It specifies CASTPFSSGDSPLHF. The whole variable domain, filled in from reference TRBV5-4 and TRBJ1-6, reads ETGVTQSPTHLIKTRGQQVTLRCSSQSGHNTVSWYQQALGQGPQFIFQYYREEENGRGNFPPRFSGLQFPNYSSELNVNALELDDSALYLCASTPFSSGDSPLHFGNGTRLTVT.

This rearrangement joins TRBV2 to TRBJ2-7; D could derive from TRBD1 or TRBD2 (5 bases each). This CDR3 is 13 amino acids long. The V end lost 4 bases, the J end lost 3 bases, and 10 bases lay between the germline ends. Germline CDR1 is SNHLY and CDR2 is FYNNEI. In nucleotides, the CDR3 is TGTGCCAGCAGTGGGGGACGATTCTACGAGCAGTACTTC. Amino acid sequence: CASSGGRFYEQYF.

The V and J genes are TRBV5-1 and TRBJ2-2; a weak D match, TRBD2 (6 bases). The V and J ends lost 4 bases and 1 base respectively, with 8 bases between them. The CDR3 runs 14 residues. Germline V gene sequence: CDR1 SGHRS, CDR2 YFSETQ. The DNA of the CDR3 is TGCGCCAGCAGCGTGGAGGGGAACACCGGGGAGCTGTTTTTT. Translating it yields CASSVEGNTGELFF.

This clone has a handful of counts. V is TRBV5-1 and J is TRBJ2-3; 9 nucleotides align to TRBD2. Losses at the gene ends were 0 bases for V and 5 bases for J; bases not matched to a gene: 4. CDR3 length: 15 residues. Germline assignment: CDR1 SGHRS and CDR2 YFSETQ. CDR3 nucleotides: TGCGCCAGCAGCTTGGACGCGGGAGGGCAAGATACGCAGTATTTT. It translates to CASSLDAGGQDTQYF.

V is TRBV14 and J is TRBJ2-5; D not resolved. V lost 0 bases and J lost 9, with 17 bases in between. There are 15 residues in the CDR3. The germline gives CDR1 SGHDN, CDR2 FVKESK. The CDR3 DNA follows: TGTGCCAGCAGCCAAGATGTTAGCCCCGCTGGGGCCCAGTACTTC. It codes for CASSQDVSPAGAQYF.

The CDR3 nucleotides read TGTGCCAGCAGTTCTCCTTCAGTAGGGGGCAGCACTGAAGCTTTCTTT. This translates into CASSSPSVGGSTEAFF. The genes are TRBV27 and TRBJ1-1, with 7 bases that match TRBD1. Trimming removed 4 bases from V and 4 bases from J; junction bases left unmatched: 12. Germline V lookup: CDR1 MNHEY, CDR2 SMNVEV (reference sequence). This CDR3 spans 16 amino acids.

The chain carries TRBV6-5 and TRBJ1-1; D may be TRBD1 (6 bases). Germline assignment: CDR1 MNHEY and CDR2 SVGAGI. Trimming took 7 bases from V and 0 from J, leaving 12 bases between them. The CDR3 extends over 14 amino acids. CDR3 sequence reads: CASKLDSLNTEAFF. CDR3 nucleotides: TGTGCCAGCAAATTGGACAGCCTGAACACTGAAGCTTTCTTT.